Shown below are 19 T cell receptor beta chains from a single sample sequenced in a study of Ad26.COV2.S vaccination and SARS-CoV-2 variants. Treatment: around 19 received Ad26.COV2.S at low or high dose, single or two shots; several received placebo; per-sample allocation not given. Material that was analyzed had been drawn on day 63 after the first vaccine or placebo injection. Clones were read by immunoSEQ multiplex PCR, and TCRdb kept only the in-frame ones, dropping some. The sample shows about 350,000 clones, roughly 90% of them seen only once. This specimen was peripheral blood, taken in a trial of Ad26.COV2.S vaccine versus placebo. Source of these receptors: a person between 18 and 60 years old who received the Ad26.COV2.S COVID-19 vaccine or a placebo.

The chain recombines TRBV9 with TRBJ2-3, with 10 bases fitting TRBD2. V lost 4 bases to trimming and J lost 5 bases; unmatched junction nucleotides: 10. There are 16 residues in the CDR3. Per the germline V gene, CDR1 is SGDLS and CDR2 is YYNGEE. Here the CDR3 reads CASSPQRGGPIDTQYF. CDR3 coding DNA: TGTGCCAGCAGCCCTCAGCGGGGGGGCCCTATAGATACGCAGTATTTT. Looking up the rest from reference TRBV9 and TRBJ2-3 gives the full variable domain: DSGVTQTPKHLITATGQRVTLRCSPRSGDLSVYWYQQSLDQGLQFLIQYYNGEERAKGNILERFSAQQFPDLHSELNLSSLELGDSALYFCASSPQRGGPIDTQYFGPGTRLTVL.

The chain links TRBV10-3 to TRBJ1-1, with 9 bases identical to TRBD1. CDR1 is ENHRY, CDR2 SYGVKD, per germline. The CDR3 covers 14 residues. V was pared by 0 bases and J by 9 bases, with 5 bases of the junction left unmatched. The CDR3 DNA follows: TGTGCCATCAGTGAGTCTGACAGGGGGAGCAAAGCTTTCTTT. This encodes CAISESDRGSKAFF.

The rearrangement links TRBV2 to TRBJ2-1; 13 bases match TRBD2. The CDR3 has 15 amino acids. The germline V gene has CDR1 SNHLY and CDR2 FYNNEI. After removal of 5 bases from V and 9 bases from J, the junction contained 7 bases not matched to a gene. The CDR3 coding sequence is TGTGCCAGCAGTAGGACTAGCGGGAGCGTTACTGAGCAGTTCTTC. Translation gives CASSRTSGSVTEQFF.

This clone was counted ten times or more. Written as DNA, the CDR3 is TGTGCCAGCAGCTTAGCCGGGACAGGAGACGAAAAACTGTTTTTT. Translated, it gives CASSLAGTGDEKLFF. V is TRBV7-9 and J is TRBJ1-4; 8 bases agree with TRBD1. CDR3 length: 15 residues. Unmatched junction bases numbered 5, after V lost 0 bases and J lost 8 bases. From germline, CDR1 is SEHNR and CDR2 FQNEAQ (reference sequence).

This sequence joins TRBV28 and TRBJ2-7; 9 bases are shared with TRBD2. Germline loops: CDR1 MDHEN, CDR2 SYDVKM. Germline trimming cut 6 bases from V and 3 bases from J; bases unmatched to any gene: 6. This CDR3 comprises 14 residues. This chain's CDR3 is CASSETSGLYEQYF. In DNA, the CDR3 is TGTGCCAGCAGCGAGACTAGCGGCCTCTACGAGCAGTACTTC.

The V gene is TRBV19, the J gene TRBJ1-1, with 7 bases lining up with TRBD1. The CDR3 length is 13 residues. Germline V gene sequence: CDR1 LNHDA, CDR2 SQIVND (reference sequence). J gave up 4 bases and V 6 bases, and 5 bases lay outside the gene matches. CDR3 in amino acids: CASRSRTGTEAFF. The CDR3 DNA reads as TGTGCCAGTAGAAGCAGGACAGGCACTGAAGCTTTCTTT.

This clone was detected once. V usage is TRBV6-5 and J usage is TRBJ2-7; TRBD1 matches at 7 bases. Germline CDR1 and CDR2: MNHEY and SVGAGI. The CDR3 consists of 14 residues. V dropped 6 bases and J dropped 2; count of bases not matched to a gene: 7. The CDR3 DNA reads TGTGCCAGCAGCCGTACCGGGACAGCCTACGAGCAGTACTTC. Protein product: CASSRTGTAYEQYF.

The chain is built from TRBV27 and TRBJ2-3, with TRBD2 matching over 8 bases. The germline V gene encodes CDR1 MNHEY and CDR2 SMNVEV (reference sequence). This CDR3 is built from 15 residues. With V trimmed by 4 bases and J by 4 bases, 7 bases remained unmatched. The CDR3 coding sequence is TGTGCCAGCAGTTCCGGCGGGAGGAGATCAGATACGCAGTATTTT. Amino acid sequence: CASSSGGRRSDTQYF.

The chain links TRBV11-1 to TRBJ2-7, with TRBD2 matching over 9 bases. Germline CDR1 is SGHAT and CDR2 is FQDESV (reference sequence). The CDR3 runs to 16 residues. V lost 1 base, J lost 1 base, and 5 bases stayed unmatched. CDR3 DNA sequence: TGTGCCAGCAGCTTAGGTGGTAGCGGGGGTTCCTACGAGCAGTACTTC. Its protein product is CASSLGGSGGSYEQYF.

This sequence joins TRBV6-2 or TRBV6-3 and TRBJ2-1; D unclear. CDR1 MNHEY and CDR2 SVGEGT come from the germline V gene. The CDR3 has 14 amino acids. Deletions cut 3 bases from V and 3 bases from J, with 9 bases between. CDR3 in DNA: TGTGCCAGCAGTTATGAAGAGGACTACAATGAGCAGTTCTTC. Encoded protein: CASSYEEDYNEQFF.

This clone was counted only a few times. The rearrangement uses TRBV7-8 and TRBJ2-2; TRBD2 agrees at 7 bases. CDR1 is SGHVS and CDR2 is FQNEAQ in the germline V gene. V was pared by 5 bases and J by 0 bases, with 3 bases of the junction left unmatched. This CDR3 is 15 amino acids long. In DNA, the CDR3 is TGTGCCAGCAGCGCGGGAGCTGCGAACACCGGGGAGCTGTTTTTT. Protein: CASSAGAANTGELFF.

This chain uses TRBV11-2 with TRBJ2-5, with 10 bases that match TRBD2. Unmatched junction bases numbered 13, after V lost 5 bases and J lost 7 bases. The CDR3 runs to 16 residues. Per the germline V gene, CDR1 is SGHAT and CDR2 is FQNNGV. The CDR3 sequence is CASSPEGTSAGGTQYF. The CDR3 nucleotides are TGTGCCAGCAGCCCCGAGGGGACTAGCGCGGGGGGGACCCAGTACTTC.

The V and J genes are TRBV15 and TRBJ1-1; TRBD1 is a possible D gene (5 bases). V lost 1 base and J 4 bases, leaving 13 bases between the germline ends. Per the germline V gene, CDR1 is LNHNV and CDR2 is YYDKDF (reference sequence). The CDR3 is 15 amino acids. CDR3: CATSRGGGVATEAFF. Here the CDR3 DNA reads TGTGCCACCAGCAGAGGCGGAGGGGTAGCCACTGAAGCTTTCTTT.

The genes are TRBV27 and TRBJ2-1, with TRBD1 matching 9 bases. The germline V gene has CDR1 MNHEY and CDR2 SMNVEV (reference sequence). Trimming at V came to 7 bases and at J to 0 bases, leaving 13 bases not matched to a gene. The CDR3 has 18 residues. The CDR3 DNA reads TGTGCCAGCAACCCGGGACAGGGTCTTCCTACCTCCTACAATGAGCAGTTCTTC. The encoded protein is CASNPGQGLPTSYNEQFF.

The V and J genes are TRBV24-1 and TRBJ2-2, with TRBD2 matching over 9 bases. CDR1 is KGHDR, CDR2 SFDVKD, per germline. Unmatched junction bases numbered 6, after V lost 12 bases and J lost 5 bases. The CDR3 consists of 13 residues. The CDR3, as DNA: TGTGCCGCGGGCGGGAGGGGGACCGGGGAGCTGTTTTTT. Its translation is CAAGGRGTGELFF.

The chain has TRBV6-1 and TRBJ2-5; D uncertain. The ends were cut back, 2 bases at V and 2 bases at J, with 9 bases in the middle. CDR1 and CDR2 (germline): MNHNS, SASEGT. The CDR3 is 14 residues long. CDR3 sequence reads: CASSERSRQETQYF. CDR3 bases: TGTGCCAGCAGTGAAAGGTCTAGACAAGAGACCCAGTACTTC.

The rearrangement links TRBV5-3 to TRBJ2-7; 7 bases align to TRBD1. TRBV5-3 has ORF status, its function being uncertain. The V gene end was trimmed by 1 base and the J gene end by 4 bases; junction bases not matched to a gene: 8. CDR3 length: 15 residues. The CDR3 sequence is CARSLNTGTEYEQYF. For the CDR3, the DNA is TGTGCCAGAAGCTTGAACACCGGGACAGAATACGAGCAGTACTTC.

The chain uses TRBV24-1 and TRBJ2-7, with 12 bases aligning to TRBD1. The CDR3 length is 16 residues. V lost 0 bases to trimming and J lost 5 bases; unmatched junction nucleotides: 4. The germline V gene encodes CDR1 KGHDR and CDR2 SFDVKD. The CDR3 region is CATSDLLGQGADEQYF. DNA for the CDR3: TGTGCCACCAGTGATTTGCTGGGACAGGGGGCGGACGAGCAGTACTTC.

The chain combines TRBV13 with TRBJ2-7; D uncertain. V was trimmed by 0 bases and J by 3 bases, leaving 6 bases between them. The CDR3 loop spans 13 amino acids. Germline CDR1 is PRHDT and CDR2 is FYEKMQ (reference sequence). CDR3 nucleotides: TGTGCCAGCAGCTTAGGCTACAACTACGAGCAGTACTTC. It codes for CASSLGYNYEQYF.